A selection of T cell receptor beta chains follows, all from one sample in a study of control samples from healthy donors and cancer patients. Assay used: immunoSEQ multiplex PCR; TCRdb lists only in-frame clones, some missing. The profile shows some 150,000 clones, about nine tenths of them singletons. Specimen: blood. The receptors were gathered from a man under 40 in good health. The CDR3 runs from the conserved cysteine through the conserved F or W. A D gene is named only where the DNA matches it firmly. Clone size appears in some rows only: once, few, many, or a class for an expanded clone.

D gene	CDR3 length	J gene	clone size	V gene	CDR3 protein	CDR3 DNA
TRBD1	15	TRBJ1-1	once	TRBV9	CASSVAGTGDSEAFF	TGTGCCAGCAGCGTCGCAGGGACAGGGGATTCCGAAGCTTTCTTT
.	14	TRBJ2-2	.	TRBV5-1	CASSLGQNTGELFF	TGCGCCAGCAGCTTGGGGCAGAACACCGGGGAGCTGTTTTTT
.	14	TRBJ1-1	.	TRBV5-1	CASSLGGLGPEAFF	TGCGCCAGCAGCTTGGGGGGTCTTGGACCTGAAGCTTTCTTT
.	16	TRBJ1-2	.	TRBV9	CASSVVGGSENYGYTF	TGTGCCAGCAGCGTAGTTGGAGGGAGCGAGAACTATGGCTACACCTTC
.	14	TRBJ1-2	.	TRBV5-1	CASSFGGLNYGYTF	TGCGCCAGCAGCTTCGGGGGCTTAAACTATGGCTACACCTTC
.	11	TRBJ2-2	.	TRBV5-1	CASRDTGELFF	TGCGCCAGCAGGGACACCGGGGAGCTGTTTTTT
.	15	TRBJ1-1	.	TRBV7-9	CASSFTAGSNTEAFF	TGTGCCAGCAGCTTCACAGCCGGATCGAACACTGAAGCTTTCTTT
.	16	TRBJ2-3	.	TRBV5-5	CASSLWDFASTDTQYF	TGTGCCAGCAGCTTGTGGGATTTTGCTAGCACAGATACGCAGTATTTT
.	14	TRBJ1-3	.	TRBV5-4	CASKPQSSGNTIYF	TGTGCCAGCAAACCTCAGAGCTCTGGAAACACCATATATTTT
.	16	TRBJ1-1	.	TRBV19	CASYPEWGTGGTEAFF	TGTGCCAGCTACCCCGAATGGGGGACCGGGGGCACTGAAGCTTTCTTT
TRBD2	15	TRBJ2-1	.	TRBV6-5	CASSYKRGLYNEQFF	TGTGCCAGCAGTTACAAGCGGGGGCTCTACAATGAGCAGTTCTTC
TRBD1	15	TRBJ1-4	.	TRBV4-1	CASSQYRTGNEKLFF	TGCGCCAGCAGCCAATATCGGACAGGGAATGAAAAACTGTTTTTT
.	13	TRBJ2-3	.	TRBV15	CATSSWTTDTQYF	TGTGCCACCAGCAGTTGGACTACAGATACGCAGTATTTT
TRBD1	16	TRBJ2-7	.	TRBV5-4	CASSPSGGRGSYEQYF	TGTGCCAGCAGCCCATCAGGGGGCAGGGGCTCCTACGAGCAGTACTTC
TRBD2	17	TRBJ2-3	.	TRBV11-2	CASSLVGRGGPGDTQYF	TGTGCCAGCAGCTTAGTCGGGCGGGGGGGCCCCGGAGATACGCAGTATTTT
.	13	TRBJ2-6	.	TRBV30	CAKRTSGANVLTF	TGTGCCAAAAGAACCTCTGGGGCCAACGTCCTGACTTTC
.	15	TRBJ1-1	.	TRBV30	CAWSQAGYSNTEAFF	TGTGCCTGGAGTCAAGCAGGATATTCGAACACTGAAGCTTTCTTT
.	14	TRBJ2-3	.	TRBV25-1	CASSEFSLTDTQYF	TGTGCCAGCAGTGAATTCTCCCTCACAGATACGCAGTATTTT
.	16	TRBJ1-4	.	TRBV6-6	CASTSGSGVANEKLFF	TGTGCCAGCACCTCCGGCTCCGGTGTAGCTAATGAAAAACTGTTTTTT
.	14	TRBJ2-5	.	TRBV7-2	CASSFGPPQETQYF	TGTGCCAGCAGCTTTGGACCACCTCAAGAGACCCAGTACTTC
.	15	TRBJ2-3	.	TRBV6-6	CASTSTVNPTDTQYF	TGTGCCAGCACCTCGACGGTAAACCCCACAGATACGCAGTATTTT
.	15	TRBJ2-1	.	TRBV6-5	CASSYRGWDYNEQFF	TGTGCCAGCAGTTACAGGGGGTGGGACTACAATGAGCAGTTCTTC
.	15	TRBJ2-2	.	TRBV7-8	CASSSGRQTTGELFF	TGTGCCAGCAGCTCCGGTCGGCAGACTACCGGGGAGCTGTTTTTT
.	13	TRBJ1-3	.	TRBV5-1	CASSLEGGNTIYF	TGCGCCAGCAGCTTGGAGGGTGGAAACACCATATATTTT
TRBD1	15	TRBJ1-2	.	TRBV5-1	CASSLTGGRNYGYTF	TGCGCCAGCAGCTTGACAGGGGGCCGTAACTATGGCTACACCTTC
.	12	TRBJ2-7	.	TRBV5-5	CASSLEGWEQYF	TGTGCCAGCAGCTTGGAGGGGTGGGAGCAGTACTTC
.	14	TRBJ1-1	.	TRBV28	CASGKAGGNTEAFF	TGTGCCAGCGGTAAGGCCGGGGGGAACACTGAAGCTTTCTTT
.	14	TRBJ2-7	.	TRBV7-3	CASSLGKGRYEQYF	TGTGCCAGCAGCCTCGGAAAGGGTAGGTACGAGCAGTACTTC
.	14	TRBJ1-1	once	TRBV27	CASSTLGVGTEAFF	TGTGCCAGCAGTACCCTTGGGGTCGGTACTGAAGCTTTCTTT
TRBD1	17	TRBJ1-1	.	TRBV9	CASSGRDRGFTNTEAFF	TGTGCCAGCAGCGGCCGGGACAGGGGATTTACGAACACTGAAGCTTTCTTT
.	16	TRBJ1-5	.	TRBV19	CASCETGSASNQPQHF	TGTGCCAGCTGCGAAACAGGGTCAGCAAGCAATCAGCCCCAGCATTTT
.	13	TRBJ1-6	.	TRBV12-3/TRBV12-4	CASSFAGNSPLHF	TGTGCCAGCAGTTTTGCAGGGAATTCACCCCTCCACTTT
.	12	TRBJ2-3	.	TRBV6-6	CASGDSTDTQYF	TGTGCCAGCGGGGATAGCACAGATACGCAGTATTTT
TRBD1	14	TRBJ2-7	few	TRBV30	CAWRDWDRWGEQYF	TGTGCCTGGAGAGATTGGGACAGGTGGGGCGAGCAGTACTTC
.	13	TRBJ2-7	.	TRBV9	CASSVQGFDEQYF	TGTGCCAGCAGCGTACAGGGTTTCGACGAGCAGTACTTC
.	16	TRBJ1-1	.	TRBV6-1	CASSERSGAGNTEAFF	TGTGCCAGCAGTGAACGCTCAGGAGCAGGGAACACTGAAGCTTTCTTT
.	11	TRBJ2-1	.	TRBV20-1	CSARDWDEQFF	TGCAGTGCTAGAGATTGGGATGAGCAGTTCTTC
TRBD1	15	TRBJ1-4	.	TRBV14	CASSPTGYQNEKLFF	TGTGCCAGCAGCCCGACAGGGTATCAGAATGAAAAACTGTTTTTT
TRBD1	15	TRBJ1-2	few	TRBV24-1	CATSESTGGAYGYTF	TGTGCCACCAGTGAGTCGACAGGGGGCGCCTATGGCTACACCTTC
.	14	TRBJ2-3	.	TRBV7-3	CASSPGGRTDTQYF	TGTGCCAGCAGCCCAGGGGGGAGGACAGATACGCAGTATTTT
.	15	TRBJ2-4	.	TRBV30	CAWKATGRAKNIQYF	TGTGCCTGGAAAGCCACAGGGCGAGCCAAAAACATTCAGTACTTC
.	13	TRBJ2-7	.	TRBV27	CASSLSYRNEQYF	TGTGCCAGCAGTTTATCTTATCGGAACGAGCAGTACTTC
TRBD1	15	TRBJ1-2	.	TRBV19	CASSSRTGGVYGYTF	TGTGCCAGTAGTTCCCGGACAGGGGGCGTCTATGGCTACACCTTC
.	11	TRBJ2-1	.	TRBV10-3	CATGQNNEQFF	TGTGCCACTGGGCAGAACAATGAGCAGTTCTTC
.	13	TRBJ2-7	.	TRBV6-5	CASREGGAYEQYF	TGTGCCAGCAGGGAGGGGGGGGCCTACGAGCAGTACTTC
.	15	TRBJ1-3	.	TRBV28	CASSRGWGPGNTIYF	TGTGCCAGCTCGCGGGGGTGGGGGCCTGGAAACACCATATATTTT
.	13	TRBJ1-4	.	TRBV27	CASSWGLGEKLFF	TGTGCCAGCAGCTGGGGGCTGGGGGAAAAACTGTTTTTT
TRBD1	14	TRBJ1-2	.	TRBV3-1/TRBV3-2	CASSQQDRAYGYTF	TGTGCCAGCAGCCAACAAGACAGGGCGTATGGCTACACCTTC
TRBD1	15	TRBJ1-2	.	TRBV5-1	CASSPGTGGGYGYTF	TGCGCCAGCAGCCCAGGGACAGGGGGCGGGTATGGCTACACCTTC
.	16	TRBJ1-3	.	TRBV7-9	CASSLASGTGRNTIYF	TGTGCCAGCAGCTTAGCGTCAGGGACCGGGAGAAACACCATATATTTT
.	13	TRBJ1-5	.	TRBV6-4	CASSVGDGQPQHF	TGTGCCAGCAGTGTAGGGGATGGTCAGCCCCAGCATTTT